This T cell receptor beta chain stems from a study of cytomegalovirus exposure and HLA in healthy donors. Whole-study findings and limits: Some public TCRs appeared in many individuals, while most sequences were rare.

Only in-frame clones appear in the TCRdb table, and some are missing; sequencing was by immunoSEQ multiplex PCR. Of 95,000 to 150,000 clones listed, approximately 95% were seen once; the top ten hold less than 2%. A note on this clone: Its antigen is still unknown.

Separate from the approximately 600-subject first cohort was the approximately 120-subject validation cohort, to which the donors belonged. The V gene's germline CDR1 is SGHTA and CDR2 FQGNSA. The CDR3 consists of 15 residues. After removal of 5 bases from V and 5 bases from J, the junction contained 9 bases not matched to a gene. Sequencing was carried out using PBMCs. The TCR was taken from a man younger than 30 in good health and CMV-seronegative. The chain employs TRBV7-2 and TRBJ1-5; 7 bases are a match to TRBD1. This chain's CDR3 is CASSPKTGLYQPQHF. The CDR3 region has the DNA TGTGCCAGCAGCCCTAAGACAGGGTTGTATCAGCCCCAGCATTTT.